The 22 T cell receptor beta chains below all came from one sample that was sequenced in a study of blood T cell repertoires in COVID-19. The repertoire was sequenced with immunoSEQ multiplex PCR; TCRdb's copy has only in-frame clones and lacks some. The sample has under 60,000 clones, around 82% seen once; the top ten hold about 5.2%. Sequenced: peripheral blood. These receptors originate from a human donor in a cohort sampled during active COVID-19.

This clone was detected once. The chain links TRBV6-2 or TRBV6-3 to TRBJ2-7; unclear D gene. V was trimmed by 0 bases and J by 2 bases, leaving 8 bases between them. The CDR3 has 14 residues. The germline V gene encodes CDR1 MNHEY and CDR2 SVGEGT. The CDR3 region has the DNA TGTGCCAGCAGTTACTCTGTCGGTACCTACGAGCAGTACTTC. Protein: CASSYSVGTYEQYF.

The genes are TRBV30 and TRBJ2-4; 9 nucleotides match TRBD1. This CDR3 is built from 11 residues. CDR1 is GTSNPN and CDR2 is SVGIG in the germline V gene (reference sequence). V was pared by 8 bases and J by 7 bases, with 3 bases of the junction left unmatched. The CDR3 bases are TGTGCCGGGACAGGGTTGAACATTCAGTACTTC. Residues: CAGTGLNIQYF.

This clone was seen just once. This rearrangement joins TRBV7-2 to TRBJ2-2, with 10 bases aligning to TRBD2. This CDR3 comprises 15 residues. Germline trimming cut 2 bases from V and 5 bases from J; bases unmatched to any gene: 2. Per the germline V gene, CDR1 is SGHTA and CDR2 is FQGNSA. The DNA of the CDR3 is TGTGCCAGCAGCTTACCTAGCGGGGGTACCGGGGAGCTGTTTTTT. It is translated as CASSLPSGGTGELFF.

This chain uses TRBV7-6 with TRBJ2-7; 10 nucleotides line up with TRBD2. The CDR3 covers 16 residues. V was clipped by 0 bases and J by 5 bases; unmatched bases: 7. From germline, CDR1 is SGHVS and CDR2 FNYEAQ. The CDR3 spells CASSLAASGGGNEQYF. The CDR3 DNA is TGTGCCAGCAGCTTAGCTGCTAGCGGGGGAGGAAACGAGCAGTACTTC.

V usage is TRBV19 and J usage is TRBJ1-2; 7 positions agree with TRBD1. CDR3 size: 11 residues. V lost 10 bases, J lost 8 bases, and 7 bases stayed unmatched. Germline V gene data show CDR1 as LNHDA and CDR2 as SQIVND (reference sequence). In nucleotides, the CDR3 is TGTGCCACCAACAGGGGTGGGGGCTACACCTTC. It translates to CATNRGGGYTF.

The rearrangement joins TRBV7-9 to TRBJ2-2; D perhaps matches TRBD2 (6 bases). The ends were cut back, 5 bases at V and 2 bases at J, with 9 bases in the middle. Germline values: CDR1 SEHNR, CDR2 FQNEAQ (reference sequence). The CDR3 has 14 residues. CDR3 in DNA: TGTGCCAGCAGCCCGGAGGGAAACACCGGGGAGCTGTTTTTT. It encodes CASSPEGNTGELFF.

The rearrangement joins TRBV27 to TRBJ2-5; D gene uncertain. Deletions cut 3 bases from V and 2 bases from J, with 16 bases between. CDR1 and CDR2 (germline): MNHEY, SMNVEV (reference sequence). The CDR3 contains 16 residues. The CDR3 region has the DNA TGTGCCAGCAGTTTTACAAGCAGAGGTCGTCAAGAGACCCAGTACTTC. This translates into CASSFTSRGRQETQYF.

The V call is TRBV24-1, the J call TRBJ1-4, with 9 bases that match TRBD1. V gave up 6 bases and J gave up 8 bases; unmatched junction bases: 15. Germline-derived CDR1 and CDR2 are KGHDR and SFDVKD. This CDR3 spans 17 amino acids. The CDR3 here is CATSPPGTGNFGEKLFF. In DNA, the CDR3 is TGTGCCACCAGTCCCCCCGGGACAGGGAATTTTGGCGAAAAACTGTTTTTT.

The rearrangement links TRBV29-1 to TRBJ2-3; D is perhaps TRBD1 (5 bases). The CDR3 contains 12 residues. Germline V gene data show CDR1 as SQVTM and CDR2 as ANQGSEA. The CDR3 nucleotides read TGCAGTCACAGGAGAATGGACGATACGCAGTATTTT. Protein product: CSHRRMDDTQYF.

The V call is TRBV5-5, the J call TRBJ2-7; no firm D call. Trimming removed 4 bases at V and 7 bases at J, with 15 bases between. The length of the CDR3 is 13 residues. Germline CDR1 and CDR2: SGHKS and YYEKEE (reference sequence). The CDR3 DNA is TGTGCCAGCAGCCGCATTTCGATCGAGGAGCAGTACTTC. Translating it yields CASSRISIEEQYF. Based on the CDR3 plus reference TRBV5-5 and TRBJ2-7, the full variable domain is DAGVTQSPTHLIKTRGQQVTLRCSPISGHKSVSWYQQVLGQGPQFIFQYYEKEERGRGNFPDRFSARQFPNYSSELNVNALLLGDSALYLCASSRISIEEQYFGPGTRLTVT.

The chain recombines TRBV12-3 or TRBV12-4 with TRBJ2-7; D is undetermined. V shed 6 bases and J shed 2 bases, with 5 bases lying between them. The CDR3 is 11 residues long. CDR3 nucleotide sequence: TGTGCCAGCAGCCCCGCCTACGAGCAGTACTTC. It translates to CASSPAYEQYF.

The chain uses TRBV5-1 and TRBJ2-3; a possible D gene is TRBD2 (6 bases). Deletions cut 2 bases from V and 2 bases from J, with 12 bases between. The CDR3 length is 15 residues. CDR1 and CDR2 (germline): SGHRS, YFSETQ. CDR3 DNA sequence: TGCGCCAGCAGCTTCCAGCGGGCACACACAGATACGCAGTATTTT. It yields the protein CASSFQRAHTDTQYF.

The chain employs TRBV9 and TRBJ2-2; a weak D match, TRBD2 (5 bases). Germline lookup yields CDR1 SGDLS and CDR2 YYNGEE. This CDR3 spans 13 amino acids. Trimming left V 0 bases short and J 5 bases short, with 5 bases between. The CDR3 nucleotides read TGTGCCAGCAGCGTAGGAGGGACCGGGGAGCTGTTTTTT. Translated, it gives CASSVGGTGELFF.

The V and J genes are TRBV29-1 and TRBJ1-3; D may be TRBD1 (5 bases). Germline V gives CDR1 SQVTM, CDR2 ANQGSEA. V lost 6 bases and J lost 0, with 18 bases in between. The length of the CDR3 is 16 residues. In nucleotides, the CDR3 is TGCAGCGTCCACGGGGGGGACGGCCTCTCTGGAAACACCATATATTTT. Protein sequence: CSVHGGDGLSGNTIYF.

V gene TRBV24-1 combines with J gene TRBJ2-2, with D possibly matching TRBD1 (6 bases). CDR1 is KGHDR and CDR2 is SFDVKD in the germline V gene. The CDR3 contains 15 residues. Trimming pared 5 bases from V and 2 bases from J, leaving 11 bases between. CDR3 residues: CATSARGLNTGELFF. The CDR3 nucleotides read TGTGCCACCAGTGCCAGGGGTCTCAACACCGGGGAGCTGTTTTTT.

The chain uses TRBV30 and TRBJ2-3; 8 bases fit TRBD2. V shed 1 base, J shed 5 bases, and the junction held 20 bases outside the gene matches. Germline CDR1 is GTSNPN and CDR2 is SVGIG (reference sequence). The CDR3 runs 19 residues. CDR3 in amino acids: CAWSAYSGEFLIVGDTQYF. For the CDR3, the DNA is TGTGCCTGGAGTGCTTATAGCGGGGAATTCCTTATCGTGGGAGATACGCAGTATTTT.

This chain connects TRBV6-2 or TRBV6-3 to TRBJ2-6; the D is unclear. Germline assignment: CDR1 MNHEY and CDR2 SVGEGT. V dropped 0 bases and J dropped 0 bases, with 12 bases sitting between them. This CDR3 has 18 residues. CDR3 sequence: CASSYSGGRNSGANVLTF. CDR3 in DNA: TGTGCCAGCAGTTACTCTGGTGGGCGAAACTCTGGGGCCAACGTCCTGACTTTC.

The CDR3 spells CASSPVGVGNQPQHF. The DNA of the CDR3 is TGTGCCAGCAGTCCCGTAGGAGTGGGCAATCAGCCCCAGCATTTT. The J gene is TRBJ1-5, the V gene TRBV27; D gene uncertain. Trimming took off 5 bases at V and 2 bases at J, with 13 bases between the two ends. The CDR3 has 15 amino acids. The germline gives CDR1 MNHEY, CDR2 SMNVEV (reference sequence).

This clone was seen just once. The DNA for the CDR3 is TGTGCCAGCAGTTTATGGGGACAGGTCGTCTATGGCTACACCTTC. It yields the protein CASSLWGQVVYGYTF. J is TRBJ1-2 and V is TRBV28, with 8 bases identical to TRBD1. CDR1 is MDHEN, CDR2 SYDVKM, per germline. This CDR3 contains 15 residues. J gave up 4 bases and V 0 bases, and 4 bases lay outside the gene matches.

This rearrangement joins TRBV30 to TRBJ1-4; D gene unclear. V dropped 3 bases and J dropped 4 bases, with 21 bases sitting between them. The CDR3 runs 17 residues. Germline V gene lookup returns CDR1 GTSNPN and CDR2 SVGIG (reference sequence). The chain's CDR3 is CAWSPDGGSFFNEKLFF. The CDR3 region has the DNA TGTGCCTGGAGCCCCGATGGAGGGTCCTTCTTTAATGAAAAACTGTTTTTT.

The chain combines TRBV19 with TRBJ2-3; D is perhaps TRBD2 (7 bases). This CDR3 has 15 amino acids. Germline V CDR1 and CDR2: LNHDA, SQIVND (reference sequence). V was shortened by 3 bases and J by 6 bases, with 16 bases between the two germline ends. The CDR3 protein is CASSIGAGAVDTQYF. In nucleotides, the CDR3 is TGTGCCAGTAGTATCGGGGCGGGGGCCGTGGATACGCAGTATTTT. Full variable domain (remainder filled in from reference TRBV19 and TRBJ2-3): DGGITQSPKYLFRKEGQNVTLSCEQNLNHDAMYWYRQDPGQGLRLIYYSQIVNDFQKGDIAEGYSVSREKKESFPLTVTSAQKNPTAFYLCASSIGAGAVDTQYFGPGTRLTVL.

V is TRBV11-2 and J is TRBJ1-4; D is unclear. The CDR3 runs to 12 residues. V gave up 5 bases and J gave up 9 bases, with 10 bases separating them. The germline CDR1 and CDR2 sequences are SGHAT and FQNNGV. CDR3 sequence (DNA): TGTGCCAGCAGCCCTACAGATCAAAAACTGTTTTTT. This sequence encodes CASSPTDQKLFF.